Shown below are 10 T cell receptor beta chains from a single sample sequenced in a study of blood T cell repertoires in COVID-19. Data came from immunoSEQ multiplex PCR; TCRdb stores just in-frame clones and leaves some out. The sample includes 240,000 or so clones, around 90% of them seen just once. Sequenced sample: PBMCs or T cells enriched from blood (not recorded which). These receptors were obtained from a man in his fifties who had been exposed to COVID-19.

The J gene is TRBJ2-3, the V gene TRBV7-2, with a weak D call TRBD1 (5 bases). Trimming cost V 5 bases and J 6 bases, with 15 bases left between them. The CDR3 has 14 residues. Per germline, CDR1 SGHTA and CDR2 FQGNSA. DNA for the CDR3: TGTGCCAGCAGCCTCCGACAGTTGACTGATACGCAGTATTTT. This codes for CASSLRQLTDTQYF.

As DNA, the CDR3 is TGTGCCAGCAGCTCCAGGGGGGTATGGACTGAAGCTTTCTTT. Protein: CASSSRGVWTEAFF. The chain uses TRBV5-4 and TRBJ1-1; TRBD1 agrees at 7 bases. Germline V gene data show CDR1 as SGHNT and CDR2 as YYREEE (reference sequence). This CDR3 comprises 14 residues. The V segment lost 3 bases and the J segment 5 bases; nucleotides outside the gene matches: 7.

The CDR3, as DNA: TGTGCCAGCATTGACTGGAACACTGAAGCTTTCTTT. This sequence encodes CASIDWNTEAFF. This chain links TRBV6-1 with TRBJ1-1; D ambiguous. Germline lookup yields CDR1 MNHNS and CDR2 SASEGT. The CDR3 runs to 12 residues. Trimming took off 7 bases at V and 1 base at J, with 7 bases between the two ends.

The chain combines TRBV28 with TRBJ1-2; D remains unclear. The CDR3 is 14 residues long. Trimming left V 5 bases short and J 4 bases short, with 14 bases between. Germline CDR1 MDHEN, CDR2 SYDVKM. The CDR3 nucleotides read TGTGCCAGCAGTCCCCCGCATGGCAGCTATGGCTACACCTTC. Translated, it gives CASSPPHGSYGYTF.

This chain connects TRBV5-1 to TRBJ2-5; D unresolved. CDR1 SGHRS and CDR2 YFSETQ come from the germline V gene. The germline V and J ends were trimmed by 9 bases and 2 bases, with 17 bases remaining between them. The CDR3 totals 14 residues. In nucleotides, the CDR3 is TGCGCCACCTACCAAGAACCCGGGCAAGAGACCCAGTACTTC. It codes for CATYQEPGQETQYF.

This chain uses TRBV12-3 or TRBV12-4 with TRBJ1-1; TRBD1 might be the D (6 bases). This CDR3 region has 13 residues. Trimming left V 4 bases short and J 2 bases short, with 8 bases between. CDR3 sequence: CASSWTANTEAFF. CDR3 bases: TGTGCCAGCAGTTGGACAGCTAACACTGAAGCTTTCTTT.

This sequence joins TRBV27 and TRBJ1-2; D is unresolved. CDR1 is MNHEY and CDR2 is SMNVEV in the germline V gene (reference sequence). The length of the CDR3 is 13 residues. The V end was cut by 5 bases, the J end by 7 bases, with 14 bases between. DNA of the CDR3: TGTGCCAGCAGTGCAAATTCCGTACTTGGCTACACCTTC. It specifies CASSANSVLGYTF.

The chain employs TRBV29-1 and TRBJ2-2; no clear D. Germline CDR1 SQVTM, CDR2 ANQGSEA. The V and J ends lost 7 bases and 7 bases respectively, with 16 bases between them. The CDR3 totals 13 residues. The CDR3 sequence is CSAYSEYGGELFF. The CDR3 coding sequence is TGCAGCGCTTACTCCGAGTACGGCGGGGAGCTGTTTTTT.

The CDR3 DNA reads TGTGCCAGCAGGGATGGGGCAGGCATTGAGAATCAGCCCCAGCATTTT. Its protein is CASRDGAGIENQPQHF. The chain employs TRBV2 and TRBJ1-5; D possibly corresponds to TRBD1 (5 bases). Deletions cut 6 bases from V and 4 bases from J, with 19 bases between. CDR3 size: 16 residues. Germline V gene sequence: CDR1 SNHLY, CDR2 FYNNEI.

The chain couples TRBV18 to TRBJ1-1, with no clear D. The CDR3 is 15 residues long. The V gene's germline CDR1 is KGHSH and CDR2 LQKENI. V lost 8 bases, J lost 4 bases, and 20 bases lay in between. The CDR3 here is CASRVVTDTGTEAFF. In nucleotides, the CDR3 is TGTGCCAGCCGGGTGGTTACCGATACGGGCACTGAAGCTTTCTTT. The full variable domain, rest sourced from reference TRBV18 and TRBJ1-1, is NAGVMQNPRHLVRRRGQEARLRCSPMKGHSHVYWYRQLPEEGLKFMVYLQKENIIDESGMPKERFSAEFPKEGPSILRIQQVVRGDSAAYFCASRVVTDTGTEAFFGQGTRLTVV.